Given below is one T cell receptor beta chain in context. Its specificity is not known. The data were obtained in a study of beta chain features in type 1 diabetes. Overall study results and limits: TCRB CDR3 length was moderately but significantly reduced in all four CD4+ subsets of Type 1 diabetes patients.

As every portion of the isolated RNA was reverse transcribed, the sequencing read expressed TCRB transcripts. Sequencing used immunoSEQ multiplex PCR; TCRdb keeps in-frame clones, though not all of them. Of more than 300,000 clones detected, 9.5% to 10% appear once; the ten largest clones hold approximately 0.6%. Germline-derived CDR1 and CDR2 are SEHNR and FQNEAQ (reference sequence). The CDR3 totals 13 residues. This sequence was found in a man aged 25 to 40 with type 1 diabetes. This chain joins TRBV7-9 and TRBJ2-5, with D unclear. TRBJ2-7 matches the DNA end more closely, so the J call is doubtful. The specimen sequenced was central memory CD4+ T cells from blood. The CDR3, as DNA: TGTGCCAGCAGCTTGGTTAGCTCCTACGAGCAGTACTTC. Translation gives CASSLVSSYEQYF.